Each of the 18 T cell receptor delta chains below was sequenced from the same sample in a study of gamma-delta chains in newborns, infants, children. TCRdb reanalysed the reads with CATT. The sample has some 11,000 delta-chain clones, about 3.8% seen once. The source material was blood. The receptors come from a child who was a newborn, infant or young child, either healthy, febrile or measles-vaccinated (not recorded which).

The V gene is TRAV29/DV5, the J gene TRDJ1, with 12 nucleotides matching TRDD3. Looked up from germline, CDR1 is NSMFDY and CDR2 is ISSIKDK. CDR3 size: 27 residues. Losses at the gene ends were 0 bases for V and 0 bases for J; bases not matched to a gene: 36. The CDR3 DNA is TGTGCAGCAAGCGGGGGGCTACGAGATATTCGGGTGTACTGGGGGATACAATACACAAAATACACCGATAAACTCATCTTT. Its translation is CAASGGLRDIRVYWGIQYTKYTDKLIF.

This rearrangement joins TRDV1 to TRDJ1, with 7 bases fitting TRDD3. CDR3 length: 19 residues. V shed 0 bases, J shed 0 bases, and the junction held 13 bases outside the gene matches. Germline V gene sequence: CDR1 TSWWSYY, CDR2 QGS. The CDR3 DNA sequence: TGTGCTCTTGGGGAACTCCCGGACGGGGGATCCGAGTACACCGATAAACTCATCTTT. It specifies CALGELPDGGSEYTDKLIF.

This clone was detected only a few times. The rearrangement links TRDV1 to TRDJ1, with D tentatively TRDD3 (6 bases). The CDR3 has 18 residues. Per germline, CDR1 TSWWSYY and CDR2 QGS. Trimming pared 5 bases from V and 0 bases from J, leaving 22 bases between. Written as DNA, the CDR3 is TGTGCTCTTGGGTTCCCTCAACTAGGGGGAACGTACACCGATAAACTCATCTTT. Its protein is CALGFPQLGGTYTDKLIF.

This clone was counted between two and nine times. A junction boundary mismatches the germline segment, possibly from a read error. The chain has TRDV2 and TRDJ3; the D gene is possibly TRDD3 (6 bases). This CDR3 has 19 amino acids. Germline V lookup: CDR1 GEAIGNYY, CDR2 EKD. For the CDR3, the DNA is TGTGCCCGTGACCCCTCGTGGGGGGGGACCTCCTGGGACACCCGACAGATGTTTTTC. Its protein product is CARDPSWGGTSWDTRQMFF.

The chain has TRDV1 and TRDJ1; D remains unclear. This CDR3 is built from 17 residues. V gave up 1 base and J gave up 5 bases, with 20 bases separating them. Germline CDR1 TSWWSYY, CDR2 QGS. The CDR3 protein is CALGEPKGYLSPDKLIF. Here the CDR3 DNA reads TGTGCTCTTGGGGAACCGAAGGGCTATCTAAGCCCTGATAAACTCATCTTT.

V gene TRDV3 combines with J gene TRDJ2, with TRDD3 matching 10 bases. Germline trimming cut 1 base from V and 3 bases from J; bases unmatched to any gene: 8. The CDR3 totals 16 residues. Germline-derived CDR1 and CDR2 are TVYSNPD and GDNSRS (reference sequence). The CDR3 spells CAFKDGGYALTAQLFF. Here the CDR3 DNA reads TGTGCCTTTAAGGACGGGGGATACGCTCTGACAGCACAACTCTTCTTT.

This clone was counted a few times. At residue 3, the DNA translation does not agree with TCRdb's protein; the protein displayed here is the one encoded by the DNA. This rearrangement joins TRDV2 to TRDJ1; 12 bases are shared with TRDD3. Germline V lookup: CDR1 GEAIGNYY, CDR2 EKD. This CDR3 contains 16 residues. CDR3 DNA sequence: TGTGCCCGTGACACCGTCTTAGCTGGGGGATACGAGGGACTCATCTTT. The encoded protein is CARDTVLAGGYEGLIF.

This clone occurred once. The chain recombines TRDV1 with TRDJ1; TRDD3 aligns across 10 bases. TCRdb does not report a J gene; here it was assigned by matching the DNA to germline references. Germline V CDR1 and CDR2: TSWWSYY, QGS. CDR3 length: 21 residues. Unmatched junction bases numbered 20, after V lost 0 bases and J lost 4 bases. The CDR3 nucleotides are TGTGCTCTTGGGGAACTTCTCTCTCTACTGGGGGATCGGCGGTATATCGATAAACTCATCTTT. Amino acid sequence: CALGELLSLLGDRRYIDKLIF.

This clone was seen only a few times. The chain's CDR3 is CATRWRGSTDKLIF. CDR3 in DNA: TGTGCCACCCGATGGAGGGGATCGACCGATAAACTCATCTTT. The V gene is TRDV3, the J gene TRDJ1; a weak D match, TRDD3 (6 bases). The germline V and J ends were trimmed by 5 bases and 2 bases, with 18 bases remaining between them. The germline V gene encodes CDR1 TVYSNPD and CDR2 GDNSRS (reference sequence). The CDR3 has 14 amino acids.

This clone was observed a few times. The genes are TRDV2 and TRDJ1; 9 bases match TRDD3. The CDR3 sequence is 18 residues long. From germline, CDR1 is GEAIGNYY and CDR2 EKD. Trimming took 3 bases from V and 0 from J; bases not matched to a gene: 13. CDR3 sequence: CACDSGGLSTEYTDKLIF. The CDR3 nucleotides read TGTGCCTGTGACTCTGGGGGATTATCGACGGAGTACACCGATAAACTCATCTTT.

This clone was counted a few times. The chain is built from TRDV1 and TRDJ1, with TRDD3 as a possible D gene (5 bases). The V and J ends lost 2 bases and 2 bases respectively, with 24 bases between them. The germline V gene has CDR1 TSWWSYY and CDR2 QGS. This CDR3 contains 19 residues. As DNA, the CDR3 is TGTGCTCTTGGGGAATCTCTGACTTGGGGCCACAGGGGGACCGATAAACTCATCTTT. Translated: CALGESLTWGHRGTDKLIF.

This clone was picked up a small number of times. At one end the junction does not follow the germline gene, possibly because of a read error. The rearrangement joins TRDV2 to TRDJ1; TRDD3 matches 8 bases. CDR3 length: 20 amino acids. Germline V gene lookup returns CDR1 GEAIGNYY and CDR2 EKD. Written as DNA, the CDR3 is TGTGCCTGTGACACCGTTGCGCTACTGGGGGCCGGTAGGTACACCGATAAACCCATCTTT. It translates to CACDTVALLGAGRYTDKPIF.

The chain joins TRDV1 to TRDJ4; TRDD3 agrees at 10 bases. The CDR3 covers 19 residues. In germline, CDR1 is TSWWSYY, CDR2 QGS. V shed 0 bases and J 3 bases; nucleotides not matched to a gene: 16. In DNA form, the CDR3 reads TGTGCTCTTGGGGAACTCCCTGGGCTGGGGGATATTAGTGGAGGACCCCTGATCTTT. Its protein is CALGELPGLGDISGGPLIF.

The chain combines TRDV2 with TRDJ1; TRDD3 agrees at 7 bases. CDR3 size: 19 residues. Germline CDR1 reads GEAIGNYY; CDR2 reads EKD. J gave up 3 bases and V 2 bases, and 20 bases lay outside the gene matches. In DNA, the CDR3 is TGTGCCTGTGACAGGGTACAGGACCGGTGGCTTACTGGGGCCGATAAACTCATCTTT. Protein sequence: CACDRVQDRWLTGADKLIF.

A few counts support this clone. One junction end disagrees with the germline gene, perhaps due to a read error. The CDR3 region is CASPVPIPSYAKTGKLIF. The CDR3 DNA follows: TGTGCCTCTCCTGTTCCTATCCCATCGTACGCCAAGACCGGTAAACTCATCTTT. This chain joins TRDV3 and TRDJ1; D is possibly TRDD2 (6 bases). Germline values: CDR1 TVYSNPD, CDR2 GDNSRS (reference sequence). This CDR3 comprises 18 residues.

Within the sample, this clone is medium-sized (0.01 to 0.1%). The V and J genes are TRDV2 and TRDJ1; no clear D. V lost 3 bases, J lost 0 bases, and 7 bases lay in between. The CDR3 length is 13 residues. CDR1 is GEAIGNYY and CDR2 is EKD in the germline V gene. The CDR3: CACDELHTDKLIF. CDR3 coding DNA: TGTGCCTGTGACGAATTGCACACCGATAAACTCATCTTT.

This clone was observed a handful of times. TCRdb's listed protein matches a much larger clone and diverges from this DNA's translation at residue 11, likely through a read error; the protein shown comes from the DNA. The chain is built from TRDV2 and TRDJ3; 13 nucleotides match TRDD3. V dropped 3 bases and J dropped 9; count of bases not matched to a gene: 7. This CDR3 contains 17 residues. Per germline, CDR1 GEAIGNYY and CDR2 EKD. The CDR3 loop is CACDLVLGDTGTRQMFF. The CDR3 DNA reads as TGTGCCTGTGACTTGGTACTGGGGGATACGGGCACCCGACAGATGTTTTTC.

This clone came up a few times. The CDR3 region has the DNA TGTGCTCTTGGGGAACCACTTCGTCTCTCTTGGCCCCGTACTGAGGGGGATACCGCCCTGTACACCGATAAACTCATCTTT. Protein: CALGEPLRLSWPRTEGDTALYTDKLIF. The chain joins TRDV1 to TRDJ1; 9 bases map to TRDD3. With V trimmed by 1 base and J by 0 bases, 36 bases remained unmatched. The CDR3 contains 27 residues. Germline CDR1 is TSWWSYY and CDR2 is QGS.